What follows are 9 T cell receptor beta chains derived from one specimen sequenced in a study of T cell responses to AZD1222 COVID-19 vaccine. TCRdb's table, derived via immunoSEQ multiplex PCR, lists solely in-frame clones and lacks some. The sample has approximately 100,000 clones, around nine tenths seen once. Sequences were derived from peripheral blood, sampled on day 0 of AZD1222 vaccination. These receptors all stem from an adult in good health.

This chain connects TRBV19 to TRBJ1-5; 10 bases line up with TRBD1. The germline V gene has CDR1 LNHDA and CDR2 SQIVND (reference sequence). The trim removed 7 bases at V and 11 bases at J, leaving 23 bases unmatched. The CDR3 is 18 amino acids. The CDR3 reads CASTPGTGERGPLWAQHF. CDR3 bases: TGTGCCAGTACCCCCGGGACAGGGGAGAGAGGACCCCTTTGGGCCCAGCATTTT.

The chain recombines TRBV7-2 with TRBJ1-2; 8 nucleotides agree with TRBD1. J gave up 6 bases and V 5 bases, and 8 bases lay outside the gene matches. The germline V gene has CDR1 SGHTA and CDR2 FQGNSA. This CDR3 has 14 residues. CDR3 in DNA: TGTGCCAGCAGCCCCCAGACAGGGGACCATGGCTACACCTTC. Amino acids: CASSPQTGDHGYTF. The full variable domain, rest sourced from reference TRBV7-2 and TRBJ1-2, is GAGVSQSPSNKVTEKGKDVELRCDPISGHTALYWYRQSLGQGLEFLIYFQGNSAPDKSGLPSDRFSAERTGGSVSTLTIQRTQQEDSAVYLCASSPQTGDHGYTFGSGTRLTVV.

This chain joins TRBV5-1 and TRBJ1-1; D uncertain. From germline, CDR1 is SGHRS and CDR2 YFSETQ. The CDR3 has 13 residues. The germline V and J ends were trimmed by 6 bases and 1 base, with 10 bases remaining between them. CDR3 bases: TGCGCCAGCACCCGAGGCGGGAACACTGAAGCTTTCTTT. Translating it yields CASTRGGNTEAFF.

V usage is TRBV4-2 and J usage is TRBJ2-3; the match to TRBD2 covers 8 bases. Germline loops: CDR1 LGHNA, CDR2 YNFKEQ. The J segment lost 2 bases and the V segment lost 4 bases, leaving 11 bases of the junction unmatched. The CDR3 runs 17 residues. In nucleotides, the CDR3 is TGTGCCAGCAGCCCCAGGGGTAGCGGGGTTGACACAGATACGCAGTATTTT. As protein: CASSPRGSGVDTDTQYF.

The DNA of the CDR3 is TGTGCCAGCAGTACGAATTCACCCCTCCACTTT. Translating it yields CASSTNSPLHF. The V call is TRBV28, the J call TRBJ1-6; no firm D call. Germline CDR1 MDHEN, CDR2 SYDVKM. The V end was cut by 5 bases, the J end by 7 bases, with 3 bases between. The CDR3 spans 11 residues.

The chain recombines TRBV5-3 with TRBJ2-2; 11 positions match TRBD2. TRBV5-3 falls under the ORF class, with uncertain function. This CDR3 is built from 16 residues. V dropped 0 bases and J dropped 7; count of bases not matched to a gene: 5. CDR3 nucleotide sequence: TGTGCCAGAAGCTTGGAGGCTAGCGGGGGGATCGGGGAGCTGTTTTTT. It yields the protein CARSLEASGGIGELFF.

The chain has TRBV9 and TRBJ1-3, with D possibly being TRBD1 (5 bases). There are 12 residues in the CDR3. V lost 10 bases and J 8 bases, leaving 16 bases between the germline ends. The germline V gene encodes CDR1 SGDLS and CDR2 YYNGEE. CDR3 coding DNA: TGTGCCTCCGGGGCGGCGGGGGACACCATATATTTT. Its protein is CASGAAGDTIYF. The entire variable domain, with the rest obtained from reference TRBV9 and TRBJ1-3, is as follows: DSGVTQTPKHLITATGQRVTLRCSPRSGDLSVYWYQQSLDQGLQFLIQYYNGEERAKGNILERFSAQQFPDLHSELNLSSLELGDSALYFCASGAAGDTIYFGEGSWLTVV.

The chain links TRBV4-1 to TRBJ1-2; D is ambiguous. Looked up from germline, CDR1 is MGHRA and CDR2 is YSYEKL. V was shortened by 1 base and J by 0 bases, with 9 bases between the two germline ends. This CDR3 has 15 amino acids. The chain's CDR3 is CASSQGRSPNYGYTF. The CDR3 nucleotides are TGCGCCAGCAGCCAAGGACGGTCCCCTAACTATGGCTACACCTTC.

The rearrangement joins TRBV7-2 to TRBJ1-5, with unresolved D. Germline V gives CDR1 SGHTA, CDR2 FQGNSA. This CDR3 is built from 14 residues. Trimming left V 0 bases short and J 4 bases short, with 7 bases between. In nucleotides, the CDR3 is TGTGCCAGCAGCTTAGCCGGAAGAAATCAGCCCCAGCATTTT. This gives the protein CASSLAGRNQPQHF. The full variable domain, completed using reference TRBV7-2 and TRBJ1-5, is GAGVSQSPSNKVTEKGKDVELRCDPISGHTALYWYRQSLGQGLEFLIYFQGNSAPDKSGLPSDRFSAERTGGSVSTLTIQRTQQEDSAVYLCASSLAGRNQPQHFGDGTRLSIL.